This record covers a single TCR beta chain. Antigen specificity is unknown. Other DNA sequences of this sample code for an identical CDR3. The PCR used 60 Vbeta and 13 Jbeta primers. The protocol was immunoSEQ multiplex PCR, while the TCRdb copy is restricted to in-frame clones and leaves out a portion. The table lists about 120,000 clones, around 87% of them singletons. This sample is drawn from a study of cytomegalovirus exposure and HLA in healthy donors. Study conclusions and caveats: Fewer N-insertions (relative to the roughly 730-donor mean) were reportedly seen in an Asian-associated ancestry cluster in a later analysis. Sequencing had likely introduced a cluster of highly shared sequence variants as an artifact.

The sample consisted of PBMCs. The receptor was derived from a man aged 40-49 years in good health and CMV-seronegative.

CDR3 sequence: CASSSPSGVTGELFF. CDR3 sequence (DNA): TGTGCCAGCAGCTCGCCGTCAGGGGTGACCGGGGAGCTGTTTTTT. The chain uses TRBV6-5 and TRBJ2-2; perhaps TRBD1 as D (6 bases). V was clipped by 6 bases and J by 5 bases, with 16 bases between them. In germline, CDR1 is MNHEY, CDR2 SVGAGI. The CDR3 runs 15 residues.